The 30 T cell receptor beta chains below were found in one sample sequenced in a study of shared clonotypes between healthy human individuals. The table came from immunoSEQ multiplex PCR; TCRdb's copy has only in-frame clones and leaves some out. The sample includes roughly 2.2 million clones, over 85% of them seen just once. The sequenced material came from naive CD4+ T cells from PBMCs. This sample's subset: CD45RA+ positively selected. These receptors were obtained from a man aged 18 to 30 in good health. Some clones in this sample may be carry-over from other donors' samples.

The gene calls are TRBV11-2 and TRBJ2-3; TRBD2 is a possible D gene (5 bases). Germline V lookup: CDR1 SGHAT, CDR2 FQNNGV. CDR3 length: 14 residues. The V and J ends lost 5 bases and 6 bases respectively, with 15 bases between them. The CDR3 here is CASSLMGSSDTQYF. CDR3 nucleotides: TGTGCCAGCAGCCTAATGGGGAGTAGTGATACGCAGTATTTT.

This chain joins TRBV4-1 and TRBJ1-1, with 9 bases that match TRBD1. J gave up 1 base and V 6 bases, and 6 bases lay outside the gene matches. The CDR3 loop spans 15 amino acids. From germline, CDR1 is MGHRA and CDR2 YSYEKL. In nucleotides, the CDR3 is TGCGCCAGCAGAGGGGGGACAGGGAGGAACACTGAAGCTTTCTTT. It encodes CASRGGTGRNTEAFF.

The chain links TRBV28 to TRBJ1-5, with 7 bases matching TRBD1. CDR3 size: 14 residues. V was clipped by 5 bases and J by 7 bases; unmatched bases: 8. Germline-derived CDR1 and CDR2 are MDHEN and SYDVKM. The CDR3 loop is CASSETGSGQPQHF. In DNA, the CDR3 is TGTGCCAGCAGTGAGACAGGGAGTGGGCAGCCCCAGCATTTT.

The V and J genes are TRBV5-4 and TRBJ2-3, with D possibly being TRBD1 or TRBD2 (6 bases each). CDR1 and CDR2 from the germline V gene are SGHNT and YYREEE (reference sequence). V lost 2 bases and J 6 bases, leaving 13 bases between the germline ends. CDR3 length: 14 amino acids. The CDR3: CASSFTGAGDTQYF. CDR3 nucleotides: TGTGCCAGCAGCTTTACGGGGGCAGGGGATACGCAGTATTTT.

This chain connects TRBV5-1 to TRBJ2-5; no definite D call. V dropped 1 base and J dropped 1 base, with 8 bases sitting between them. Germline CDR1 SGHRS, CDR2 YFSETQ. CDR3 length equals 14 residues. The CDR3 DNA reads TGCGCCAGCAGCTTGTTTCCGGGCCAAGAGACCCAGTACTTC. Protein product: CASSLFPGQETQYF.

The gene calls are TRBV28 and TRBJ2-1; a weak D match, TRBD1 (5 bases). Germline V CDR1 and CDR2: MDHEN, SYDVKM. The CDR3 has 15 amino acids. V lost 3 bases, J lost 7 bases, and 16 bases lay in between. CDR3 sequence reads: CASSFLQGRWNEQFF. In DNA form, the CDR3 reads TGTGCCAGCAGTTTCCTTCAGGGTAGATGGAATGAGCAGTTCTTC.

The gene calls are TRBV28 and TRBJ2-2, with 8 positions matching TRBD2. Germline V gene lookup returns CDR1 MDHEN and CDR2 SYDVKM. The CDR3 runs to 14 residues. Trimming cost V 10 bases and J 5 bases; bases outside gene matches: 9. The CDR3 DNA follows: TGTGCCACCAGCGGGACTAGTAATACCGGGGAGCTGTTTTTT. Translating it yields CATSGTSNTGELFF.

The V and J genes are TRBV7-2 and TRBJ2-7; D is unclear. The CDR3 totals 12 residues. Trimming left V 5 bases short and J 2 bases short, with 7 bases between. Germline V gene data show CDR1 as SGHTA and CDR2 as FQGNSA. The CDR3 bases are TGTGCCAGCAGCCCGGACCCCTACGAGCAGTACTTC. Translated: CASSPDPYEQYF.

The gene calls are TRBV6-1 and TRBJ1-5; no definite D call. V was trimmed by 7 bases and J by 0 bases, leaving 10 bases between them. The CDR3 spans 14 residues. Germline V CDR1 and CDR2: MNHNS, SASEGT. DNA for the CDR3: TGTGCCAGCAAACAGCCTTATAGCAATCAGCCCCAGCATTTT. This encodes CASKQPYSNQPQHF.

The V gene is TRBV19, the J gene TRBJ1-5; D may be TRBD1 (5 bases). CDR3 size: 16 residues. V was pared by 3 bases and J by 1 base, with 13 bases between. The germline gives CDR1 LNHDA, CDR2 SQIVND (reference sequence). CDR3 amino acids: CASSMGGTESNQPQHF. The CDR3 bases are TGTGCCAGTAGTATGGGGGGGACTGAGAGCAATCAGCCCCAGCATTTT.

The J gene is TRBJ2-7, the V gene TRBV28; TRBD2 matches 15 bases. Germline CDR1 and CDR2: MDHEN and SYDVKM. V trimming: 5 bases; J trimming: 3 bases; junction bases outside the gene matches: 14. The CDR3 contains 19 residues. The CDR3 loop is CASSRNPGLAGGFGYEQYF. CDR3 bases: TGTGCCAGCAGTCGTAACCCGGGACTAGCGGGAGGATTTGGCTACGAGCAGTACTTC.

This clone was recorded once. The V call is TRBV19, the J call TRBJ1-4; D is perhaps TRBD1 (6 bases). This CDR3 is 14 amino acids long. Germline assignment: CDR1 LNHDA and CDR2 SQIVND (reference sequence). The V end lost 4 bases, the J end lost 7 bases, and 13 bases lay between the germline ends. In DNA form, the CDR3 reads TGTGCCAGTAGTACACAGGGTCGAAGTGAAAAACTGTTTTTT. Translated: CASSTQGRSEKLFF. Complete variable domain (other parts from reference TRBV19 and TRBJ1-4): DGGITQSPKYLFRKEGQNVTLSCEQNLNHDAMYWYRQDPGQGLRLIYYSQIVNDFQKGDIAEGYSVSREKKESFPLTVTSAQKNPTAFYLCASSTQGRSEKLFFGSGTQLSVL.

The CDR3 region is CASSFGQADEKLFF. The CDR3 DNA reads TGTGCCAGCAGTTTTGGACAGGCCGATGAAAAACTGTTTTTT. V gene TRBV28 combines with J gene TRBJ1-4, with 7 bases aligning to TRBD1. The V gene end was trimmed by 3 bases and the J gene end by 6 bases; junction bases not matched to a gene: 4. This CDR3 comprises 14 residues. Germline V gene lookup returns CDR1 MDHEN and CDR2 SYDVKM.

The chain has TRBV6-1 and TRBJ1-5; D is ambiguous. The ends were cut back, 1 base at V and 5 bases at J, with 12 bases in the middle. Germline assignment: CDR1 MNHNS and CDR2 SASEGT. The CDR3 runs to 15 residues. The CDR3 protein is CASSEGMSVDQPQHF. The CDR3 DNA follows: TGTGCCAGCAGTGAAGGAATGTCGGTTGATCAGCCCCAGCATTTT.

This chain joins TRBV20-1 and TRBJ1-2; D is unresolved. V shed 3 bases and J shed 7 bases, with 6 bases lying between them. CDR1 is DFQATT and CDR2 is SNEGSKA in the germline V gene (reference sequence). The CDR3 totals 10 residues. CDR3 coding DNA: TGCAGTGCTAGTCCCGCTGGCTACACCTTC. It translates to CSASPAGYTF.

This chain uses TRBV9 with TRBJ2-7; 11 bases align to TRBD2. This CDR3 region has 15 residues. CDR1 is SGDLS and CDR2 is YYNGEE in the germline V gene. The J segment lost 0 bases and the V segment lost 5 bases, leaving 4 bases of the junction unmatched. Here the CDR3 DNA reads TGTGCCAGCAGTTCTAGCGGGAGGACCTCCTACGAGCAGTACTTC. Residues: CASSSSGRTSYEQYF. The full variable domain, in which reference TRBV9 and TRBJ2-7 provide the parts outside the CDR3, is DSGVTQTPKHLITATGQRVTLRCSPRSGDLSVYWYQQSLDQGLQFLIQYYNGEERAKGNILERFSAQQFPDLHSELNLSSLELGDSALYFCASSSSGRTSYEQYFGPGTRLTVT.

The chain links TRBV15 to TRBJ1-5; D uncertain. The ends were cut back, 0 bases at V and 3 bases at J, with 9 bases in the middle. The CDR3 runs 15 residues. Germline CDR1 LNHNV, CDR2 YYDKDF (reference sequence). The CDR3 sequence: CATSRDEGYNQPQHF. The DNA for the CDR3 is TGTGCCACCAGCAGAGATGAAGGGTACAATCAGCCCCAGCATTTT.

This chain connects TRBV11-2 to TRBJ2-3, with 7 bases that match TRBD1. With 2 bases clipped from V and 2 bases from J, the junction kept 7 bases outside the gene matches. Germline V gives CDR1 SGHAT, CDR2 FQNNGV. The CDR3 spans 16 residues. The CDR3: CASSLLPGQSTDTQYF. CDR3 DNA sequence: TGTGCCAGCAGCTTACTTCCGGGACAGTCCACAGATACGCAGTATTTT.

This CDR3 is CASSTGRLSGNTIYF. The DNA for the CDR3 is TGTGCCAGCAGTACAGGTCGACTCTCTGGAAACACCATATATTTT. The chain recombines TRBV6-5 with TRBJ1-3; a weak D match, TRBD1 (5 bases). Trimming left V 5 bases short and J 0 bases short, with 11 bases between. The germline gives CDR1 MNHEY, CDR2 SVGAGI. The CDR3 loop spans 15 amino acids.

The chain recombines TRBV10-2 with TRBJ2-1; TRBD2 aligns across 12 bases. The length of the CDR3 is 18 residues. Trimming took 9 bases from V and 7 from J; bases not matched to a gene: 19. Germline CDR1 and CDR2: WSHSY and SAAADI. The CDR3 here is CARGRADGGLAGTNEQFF. The CDR3, as DNA: TGCGCCAGAGGGCGGGCGGACGGAGGACTAGCGGGAACAAATGAGCAGTTCTTC.

This clone was detected a few times. V gene TRBV7-2 combines with J gene TRBJ2-7, with D maybe TRBD1 (6 bases). Germline V gene data show CDR1 as SGHTA and CDR2 as FQGNSA. V lost 4 bases and J lost 0, with 10 bases in between. The CDR3 loop spans 14 amino acids. The CDR3 nucleotides read TGTGCCAGCAGCTCACAGGGTCGCTCCTACGAGCAGTACTTC. It codes for CASSSQGRSYEQYF.

V usage is TRBV14 and J usage is TRBJ2-1; weak D call: TRBD2 (5 bases). Trimming took off 5 bases at V and 6 bases at J, with 14 bases between the two ends. Germline CDR1 and CDR2: SGHDN and FVKESK. The CDR3 sequence is 14 residues long. CDR3 in amino acids: CASSTASWINEQFF. The CDR3 coding sequence is TGTGCCAGCAGCACGGCTAGCTGGATCAATGAGCAGTTCTTC.

J is TRBJ2-2 and V is TRBV9; 7 positions match TRBD2. This CDR3 contains 17 residues. CDR1 and CDR2 (germline): SGDLS, YYNGEE. The J segment lost 4 bases and the V segment lost 4 bases, leaving 13 bases of the junction unmatched. The CDR3: CASSPTRGGRVTGELFF. For the CDR3, the DNA is TGTGCCAGCAGCCCTACGCGGGGCGGGAGAGTCACCGGGGAGCTGTTTTTT.

This clone appeared a single time. The chain combines TRBV19 with TRBJ2-2; D is ambiguous. This CDR3 region has 16 residues. Per germline, CDR1 LNHDA and CDR2 SQIVND (reference sequence). Trimming cost V 5 bases and J 3 bases, with 16 bases left between them. CDR3 in DNA: TGTGCCAGTAGTTTGGCCTCCAATTATTACACCGGGGAGCTGTTTTTT. The encoded protein is CASSLASNYYTGELFF. The entire variable domain, with the rest obtained from reference TRBV19 and TRBJ2-2, is as follows: DGGITQSPKYLFRKEGQNVTLSCEQNLNHDAMYWYRQDPGQGLRLIYYSQIVNDFQKGDIAEGYSVSREKKESFPLTVTSAQKNPTAFYLCASSLASNYYTGELFFGEGSRLTVL.

This sequence joins TRBV5-1 and TRBJ1-2; D is unresolved. Deletions cut 7 bases from V and 0 bases from J, with 7 bases between. This CDR3 is built from 12 residues. Germline V gene data show CDR1 as SGHRS and CDR2 as YFSETQ. In DNA, the CDR3 is TGCGCCAGCTTTGGGTCTAACTATGGCTACACCTTC. Its translation is CASFGSNYGYTF. Drawing the rest from reference TRBV5-1 and TRBJ1-2, the complete variable domain is KAGVTQTPRYLIKTRGQQVTLSCSPISGHRSVSWYQQTPGQGLQFLFEYFSETQRNKGNFPGRFSGRQFSNSRSEMNVSTLELGDSALYLCASFGSNYGYTFGSGTRLTVV.

CDR3 DNA: TGTGCCAGCAGCGACCGGGACGTGAATAGCAATCAGCCCCAGCATTTT. Its translation: CASSDRDVNSNQPQHF. The rearrangement uses TRBV4-2 and TRBJ1-5, with D possibly TRBD1 on 5 matching bases. V was shortened by 5 bases and J by 0 bases, with 14 bases between the two germline ends. This CDR3 has 16 residues. Looked up from germline, CDR1 is LGHNA and CDR2 is YNFKEQ.

The V and J genes are TRBV27 and TRBJ1-3; no clear D. Germline V gene sequence: CDR1 MNHEY, CDR2 SMNVEV (reference sequence). The CDR3 loop spans 13 amino acids. V was shortened by 6 bases and J by 4 bases, with 10 bases between the two germline ends. The CDR3: CASSRKSGNTIYF. The CDR3 DNA follows: TGTGCCAGCAGCAGGAAGTCCGGAAACACCATATATTTT.

This clone was seen once. The CDR3 DNA sequence: TGCAGCGTTTCCTTAGGATTATGGGAGCAGTACTTC. Amino acid sequence: CSVSLGLWEQYF. J is TRBJ2-7 and V is TRBV29-1; no reliable D call. Trimming removed 5 bases from V and 7 bases from J, with 15 bases in between. There are 12 residues in the CDR3. Germline V lookup: CDR1 SQVTM, CDR2 ANQGSEA.

The chain joins TRBV2 to TRBJ2-2; TRBD2 aligns across 7 bases. Trimming took 3 bases from V and 8 from J; bases not matched to a gene: 6. Germline CDR1 is SNHLY and CDR2 is FYNNEI. The CDR3 consists of 14 residues. The CDR3 sequence is CASSDRSGLGELFF. CDR3 nucleotides: TGTGCCAGCAGTGATCGTAGCGGGCTTGGGGAGCTGTTTTTT.

This chain joins TRBV5-1 and TRBJ1-4; D might be TRBD1 (5 bases). The germline V and J ends were trimmed by 0 bases and 7 bases, with 13 bases remaining between them. The CDR3 consists of 15 residues. Looked up from germline, CDR1 is SGHRS and CDR2 is YFSETQ. This CDR3 reads CASSLEGRRFEKLFF. For the CDR3, the DNA is TGCGCCAGCAGCTTGGAGGGGCGTAGATTTGAAAAACTGTTTTTT.